The 6 T cell receptor beta chains below come from one sample, sequenced in a study of T-cell memory formation after mild COVID-19. TCRdb used MiXCR to reprocess the 5' RACE reads, holding one entry per CDR3 protein. Of some 450,000 distinct CDR3 sequences in the sample, around 19% were seen once. Sequenced: PBMCs or a T cell subset sorted from them (not recorded which). The receptors originated from an adult woman who had mild COVID-19 (a few samples of this study predate the infection). Cell type and time point are not known.

A single count supports this clonotype. This chain links TRBV6-6 with TRBJ2-1; tentative D call: TRBD1 (6 bases). The CDR3 extends over 12 amino acids. Germline V lookup: CDR1 MNHNY, CDR2 SVGAGI (reference sequence). V was cut by 6 bases and J by 10 bases, with 13 bases left in between. CDR3 DNA: TGTGCCAGCAGCGTGAACAGGGCCGAGCAGTTCTTC. This encodes CASSVNRAEQFF.

This clonotype was seen a handful of times. The chain is built from TRBV7-9 and TRBJ2-7; TRBD2 aligns across 10 bases. The J segment lost 5 bases and the V segment lost 1 base, leaving 8 bases of the junction unmatched. CDR3 length equals 16 residues. Germline CDR1 and CDR2: SEHNR and FQNEAQ (reference sequence). The CDR3 nucleotides are TGTGCCAGCAGCTTAGGGCTAGCGGGAGCTCAGAACGAGCAGTACTTC. Amino acids: CASSLGLAGAQNEQYF.

This sequence joins TRBV5-1 and TRBJ2-1, with 7 bases that match TRBD1. With 2 bases clipped from V and 9 bases from J, the junction kept 11 bases outside the gene matches. The CDR3 extends over 15 amino acids. Germline V lookup: CDR1 SGHRS, CDR2 YFSETQ. The CDR3 is CASSLIGGRSPEQFF. The CDR3 DNA is TGCGCCAGCAGCTTAATAGGGGGCAGGTCACCTGAGCAGTTCTTC.

The chain links TRBV6-6 to TRBJ1-1; no clear D. This CDR3 spans 12 amino acids. Germline V gene data show CDR1 as MNHNY and CDR2 as SVGAGI (reference sequence). Trimming cost V 6 bases and J 1 base, with 6 bases left between them. The CDR3 spells CASSYPNTEAFF. Here the CDR3 DNA reads TGTGCCAGCAGCTATCCGAACACTGAAGCTTTCTTT.

This clonotype was detected only a few times. The CDR3 DNA follows: TGCGCCAGCAGCCAAGAGCAGGCTAACTATGGCTACACCTTC. Protein sequence: CASSQEQANYGYTF. The genes are TRBV4-1 and TRBJ1-2; D remains unclear. Germline V gives CDR1 MGHRA, CDR2 YSYEKL. CDR3 length equals 14 residues. V lost 0 bases to trimming and J lost 0 bases, with 5 bases between them.

This clonotype was observed a few times. The rearrangement uses TRBV7-2 and TRBJ1-1; TRBD1 aligns across 7 bases. The junction had 9 bases not matched to a gene; V was cut back by 5 bases and J by 3 bases. CDR1 is SGHTA and CDR2 is FQGNSA in the germline V gene. This CDR3 has 15 residues. The chain's CDR3 is CASSLIRGRHTEAFF. CDR3 sequence (DNA): TGTGCCAGCAGCCTCATAAGGGGGCGGCACACTGAAGCTTTCTTT. Variable domain in full (rest from reference TRBV7-2 and TRBJ1-1): GAGVSQSPSNKVTEKGKDVELRCDPISGHTALYWYRQSLGQGLEFLIYFQGNSAPDKSGLPSDRFSAERTGGSVSTLTIQRTQQEDSAVYLCASSLIRGRHTEAFFGQGTRLTVV.